Described below is a single T cell receptor beta chain sequence and its context. The sample is drawn from a study of blood T cell repertoires in COVID-19. TCRdb's copy holds only in-frame clones and misses some; the assay was immunoSEQ multiplex PCR. The data hold 150,000 to 200,000 clones, with just over 85% observed a single time. V was clipped by 5 bases and J by 3 bases, with 14 bases between them. The CDR3 has 14 residues. The germline V gene has CDR1 SGHDT and CDR2 YYEEEE. Sequencing was performed on PBMCs or T cells enriched from blood (not recorded which). The J gene is TRBJ2-5, the V gene TRBV5-6; weak D call: TRBD2 (7 bases). The receptor's source is a woman aged 18-35 years who had recovered from COVID-19. The CDR3 DNA reads as TGTGCCAGCAGTGGCGGGGGACACAAAGAGACCCAGTACTTC. This gives the protein CASSGGGHKETQYF.